This passage covers 5 T cell receptor beta chains from one sample sequenced in a study of T cell responses to AZD1222 COVID-19 vaccine. Produced via immunoSEQ multiplex PCR; TCRdb's table is partial and in-frame only. The sample has roughly 70,000 clones; about 91% are singletons. The sequenced sample was peripheral blood, obtained 28 days after the second AZD1222 dose. The receptor set was obtained from an adult who received the AZD1222 COVID-19 vaccine.

The sample holds one count of this clone. V and J are TRBV5-4 and TRBJ2-5; possibly TRBD1 for D (5 bases). CDR1 is SGHNT and CDR2 is YYREEE in the germline V gene (reference sequence). The CDR3 has 15 residues. With 0 bases removed from V and 5 bases from J, the gap between germline ends came to 14 bases. For the CDR3, the DNA is TGTGCCAGCAGCTTGGATGGCAGGGAAATGGAGACCCAGTACTTC. Translating gives CASSLDGREMETQYF.

This rearrangement joins TRBV11-1 to TRBJ1-1, with D uncertain. V lost 1 base, J lost 1 base, and 4 bases lay in between. The CDR3 has 13 residues. Per the germline V gene, CDR1 is SGHAT and CDR2 is FQDESV (reference sequence). The CDR3 region is CASSLGRNTEAFF. The CDR3, as DNA: TGTGCCAGCAGCTTAGGCAGGAACACTGAAGCTTTCTTT.

V usage is TRBV19 and J usage is TRBJ1-1; 8 bases fit TRBD1. Germline CDR1 is LNHDA and CDR2 is SQIVND (reference sequence). This CDR3 has 13 amino acids. The V and J ends lost 6 bases and 8 bases, in that order; junction bases with no gene match: 8. CDR3 loop: CASSRTGRSEAFF. The CDR3 DNA reads TGTGCCAGTAGCCGGACAGGGAGGTCCGAAGCTTTCTTT.

V gene TRBV12-3 or TRBV12-4 combines with J gene TRBJ1-2; TRBD1 is a possible D gene (5 bases). The CDR3 contains 13 residues. V was clipped by 0 bases and J by 9 bases, with 11 bases between them. Written as DNA, the CDR3 is TGTGCCAGCAGTTTAGCGCAAGGGGTGAGCTACACCTTC. Translating gives CASSLAQGVSYTF.

This chain uses TRBV19 with TRBJ2-5; unclear D gene. Trimming shortened V by 5 bases and J by 5 bases, and 21 bases separated the two germline ends. The CDR3 totals 16 residues. Looked up from germline, CDR1 is LNHDA and CDR2 is SQIVND (reference sequence). This chain's CDR3 is CASSPHGRLEGETQYF. The DNA for the CDR3 is TGTGCCAGTAGTCCTCACGGGCGGCTAGAAGGGGAGACCCAGTACTTC.